This is a list of T cell receptor beta chains from one sample in a study of blood T cell repertoires in COVID-19. The repertoire was sequenced with immunoSEQ multiplex PCR; TCRdb's copy has only in-frame clones and lacks some. The sample yields fewer than 60,000 clones, 70% to 85% seen once. Sequencing input: peripheral blood. These receptors were collected from a man in his 60s with acute or convalescent COVID-19. Each CDR3 is given with its conserved first and last residue. The D gene is left open where the match is weak. Only part of the rows carry a size: once, few, many, or a class if the clone is expanded.

>TRBV2|TRBJ1-2|NA|NA
TGTGCCAGTAAAAGGGGCCTCTTAGATGGCTACACCTTC
CASKRGLLDGYTF
>TRBV7-9|TRBJ2-1|TRBD2|NA
TGTGCCAGCAGCTTCGCGGGGGGGCTCAATGAGCAGTTCTTC
CASSFAGGLNEQFF
>TRBV29-1|TRBJ2-7|TRBD2|NA
TGCAGCGTCACTAGCGGCTTTTACGAGCAGTACTTC
CSVTSGFYEQYF
>TRBV6-6|TRBJ2-7|TRBD1|NA
TGTGCCAGCAGTTACTCGACAGGACAGGGCTACGAGCAGTACTTC
CASSYSTGQGYEQYF
>TRBV20-1|TRBJ1-2|NA|NA
TGCAGTGCTAGTGGGAGCCACAGGGATTATGGCTACACCTTC
CSASGSHRDYGYTF
>TRBV5-1|TRBJ1-2|NA|NA
TGCGCCAGCAGCTTCCTAGGCTTTTATGGCTACACCTTC
CASSFLGFYGYTF
>TRBV7-9|TRBJ2-1|TRBD2|once
TGTGCCAGCAGCCTTGGACTAGTCGATCTCAATGAGCAGTTCTTC
CASSLGLVDLNEQFF
>TRBV7-6|TRBJ2-5|TRBD1|NA
TGTGCCAGCAGCTTAGGGTCAGGGGGTAGGGAGACCCAGTACTTC
CASSLGSGGRETQYF
>TRBV28|TRBJ2-7|NA|NA
TGTGCCAGCAGCGAATATGAGAGAGGGCCGAGGGACGAGCAGTACTTC
CASSEYERGPRDEQYF
>TRBV6-5|TRBJ1-5|NA|NA
TGTGCCTTGGGGGGGGGACTCACTGTCTCCCAGCCCCAGCATTTT
CALGGGLTVSQPQHF
>TRBV28|TRBJ1-5|TRBD1|NA
TGTGCCAGCAGTAGACCCAATAAAAGAACAGGGGGAAATCAGCCCCAGCATTTT
CASSRPNKRTGGNQPQHF
>TRBV29-1|TRBJ2-2|TRBD1|NA
TGCAGCGTTGAAACAAGTAGGACAGGGGTAAGCACCGGGGAGCTGTTTTTT
CSVETSRTGVSTGELFF
>TRBV5-1|TRBJ1-6|NA|NA
TGCGCCAGCAGCTTGGGGACTGCTACCTATAATTCACCCCTCCACTTT
CASSLGTATYNSPLHF
>TRBV7-8|TRBJ2-1|TRBD2|NA
TGTGCCAGCAGCTTCGGCGGGGGGGGATGGGAGCAGTTCTTC
CASSFGGGGWEQFF
>TRBV24-1|TRBJ2-5|NA|NA
TGTGCCACCAGTGGCAGGGGAGGGGCAGAGACCCAGTACTTC
CATSGRGGAETQYF
>TRBV5-1|TRBJ1-2|NA|NA
TGCGCCAGCAGCTTGGGGGGGCCGGATGGCTACACCTTC
CASSLGGPDGYTF
>TRBV5-1|TRBJ2-3|TRBD2|NA
TGCGCCAGCAGCTTTAGCGGGGGGTCCTTCTCAGATACGCAGTATTTT
CASSFSGGSFSDTQYF
>TRBV2|TRBJ2-2|NA|once
TGTGCCAGCAGAGATACAGGGCGACGATACACCGGGGAGCTGTTTTTT
CASRDTGRRYTGELFF
>TRBV28|TRBJ1-5|NA|NA
TGTGCCAGCAGTTCTGCCGCCGGGCAGGGATCCACCAATCAGCCCCAGCATTTT
CASSSAAGQGSTNQPQHF
>TRBV30|TRBJ1-1|NA|NA
TGTGCCTGGAGTTCCCCCCGCGCGCCTTTCTTT
CAWSSPRAPFF
>TRBV10-1|TRBJ2-7|TRBD1|NA
TGCGCCAGCACGGACAGGGAGAGTTACGAGCAGTACTTC
CASTDRESYEQYF
>TRBV5-1|TRBJ2-1|TRBD1|NA
TGCGCCAGCAGGTTACAGGGGGAAGACAATGAGCAGTTCTTC
CASRLQGEDNEQFF
>TRBV4-2|TRBJ2-1|NA|few
TGTGCCAGCAGCCCGAGGGGGGGGGTGGACAATGAGCAGTTCTTC
CASSPRGGVDNEQFF
>TRBV6-4|TRBJ1-1|NA|NA
TGTGCCAGCAGTATCTTGGACTTCCCCTCCTTCTTT
CASSILDFPSFF
>TRBV6-5|TRBJ2-5|TRBD1|NA
TGTGCCAGCGGATGGACAGGACAAGAGACCCAGTACTTC
CASGWTGQETQYF
>TRBV19|TRBJ1-6|TRBD1|once
TGTGCCAGTAGTACGGGACAGGGGTACAATTCACCCCTCCACTTT
CASSTGQGYNSPLHF
>TRBV5-5|TRBJ1-4|NA|NA
TGTGCCAGCACCCGCGGAGGGGGAGGGGAAAAACTGTTTTTT
CASTRGGGGEKLFF
>TRBV27|TRBJ1-1|NA|NA
TGTGCCAGCAGTTTATCGGCAGGCCGGGAAGCTTTCTTT
CASSLSAGREAFF
>TRBV5-4|TRBJ1-4|TRBD1|NA
TGTGCCAGCAGCTCCAGGGGGGCAGGAGGGTTTAGTGAAAAACTGTTTTTT
CASSSRGAGGFSEKLFF
>TRBV24-1|TRBJ2-1|TRBD1|NA
TGTTCCACCAGTGACTCCGGGACAGGGCGCAATGAGCAGTTCTTC
CSTSDSGTGRNEQFF
>TRBV19|TRBJ2-3|NA|NA
TGTGCCAGTAGGTCCCTCAGGGTCGACACAGATACGCAGTATTTT
CASRSLRVDTDTQYF
>TRBV18|TRBJ1-1|TRBD1|NA
TGTGCCAGCTCACCGCTTGGACAGGGGGACACTGAAGCTTTCTTT
CASSPLGQGDTEAFF
>TRBV12-3/TRBV12-4|TRBJ1-5|NA|few
TGTGCCAGCAGTTTAAGCTACCAGCCCCAGCATTTT
CASSLSYQPQHF
>TRBV12-5|TRBJ2-4|NA|NA
TGTGCTAGTGGTTCCCAGGGTCCTAAAAACATTCAGTACTTC
CASGSQGPKNIQYF
>TRBV15|TRBJ2-6|NA|NA
TGTGCCACCAGCGCGGCTGGGGCCAACGTCCTGACTTTC
CATSAAGANVLTF
>TRBV12-5|TRBJ1-2|TRBD1|NA
TGTGCTAGTGGTCCCCCAGGACAGGGCAGGGGCTACACCTTC
CASGPPGQGRGYTF
>TRBV11-2|TRBJ2-7|TRBD1|NA
TGTGCCAGCAGCTCCCGGGACAGGGCCGAGCAGTACTTC
CASSSRDRAEQYF
>TRBV6-2/TRBV6-3|TRBJ2-7|NA|NA
TGTGCCAGCAGCCACTCAGGGGCGAGCTACGAGCAGTACTTC
CASSHSGASYEQYF
>TRBV2|TRBJ1-2|TRBD1|NA
TGTGCCAGCAGTACCGGACAGGGCGGGGAAGCTAACTATGGCTACACCTTC
CASSTGQGGEANYGYTF
>TRBV24-1|TRBJ2-3|TRBD2|NA
TGTGCCACCAGTGACAGCGGGGGGGCCTTAGATACGCAGTATTTT
CATSDSGGALDTQYF
>TRBV15|TRBJ1-5|NA|NA
TGTGCCACCAGCAGAGACCGTACCGGGGGTGATACCCAGCATTTT
CATSRDRTGGDTQHF
>TRBV28|TRBJ1-2|TRBD1|NA
TGTGCCAGCAGCCCAGGGACAGGCTTTAACTATGGCTACACCTTC
CASSPGTGFNYGYTF
>TRBV27|TRBJ2-5|TRBD1|NA
TGTGCCAGCCATGAAGGGGGCACGCTACAAGAGACCCAGTACTTC
CASHEGGTLQETQYF
>TRBV7-3|TRBJ2-1|TRBD2|NA
TGTGCCAGCAGCTTCGGACTAGCGGATAACAATGAGCAGTTCTTC
CASSFGLADNNEQFF
>TRBV11-2|TRBJ2-7|TRBD1|NA
TGTGCCAGCAGCCCCGGGACAGGGGAGTACGAGCAGTACTTC
CASSPGTGEYEQYF
>TRBV9|TRBJ1-2|TRBD1|NA
TGTGCCAGCAGCGGTAAGGTCAGGACAGGGGGAAAGCAGGGCTACACCTTC
CASSGKVRTGGKQGYTF
>TRBV7-9|TRBJ1-2|NA|NA
TGTGCCAGCAGCCCGCTTAAGGCGGTGAACTATGGCTACACCTTC
CASSPLKAVNYGYTF
>TRBV19|TRBJ2-5|NA|NA
TGTGCCAGTAGTATGGTGACGTGGGGGGACGAACAAGAGACCCAGTACTTC
CASSMVTWGDEQETQYF
>TRBV4-2|TRBJ2-3|NA|once
TGTGCCAGCAGCCCGGGACTTAACACAGATACGCAGTATTTT
CASSPGLNTDTQYF
>TRBV4-1|TRBJ1-6|NA|NA
TGCGCCAGCAGCCAACAGGGGTTGGATTCACCCCTCCACTTT
CASSQQGLDSPLHF
>TRBV5-1|TRBJ2-3|TRBD2|NA
TGCGCCAGCAGAAGGGGGACTAGCGGGTTACTCCCAGATACGCAGTATTTT
CASRRGTSGLLPDTQYF
>TRBV9|TRBJ1-2|TRBD1|once
TGTGCCAGCAGCGCACTCCGGGACAGGGGACGCTTCGACTATGGCTACACCTTC
CASSALRDRGRFDYGYTF
>TRBV30|TRBJ2-7|TRBD2|NA
TGTGCCTGGAGTCGGACTAGCGGGACCGAGCAGTACTTC
CAWSRTSGTEQYF
>TRBV19|TRBJ1-1|NA|NA
TGTGCCAGTAGTATCGCCCGCAGGCTACTGAACACTGAAGCTTTCTTT
CASSIARRLLNTEAFF
>TRBV30|TRBJ1-1|NA|NA
TGTGCCTGGAGTCCCGGGTCAAACACTGAAGCTTTCTTT
CAWSPGSNTEAFF